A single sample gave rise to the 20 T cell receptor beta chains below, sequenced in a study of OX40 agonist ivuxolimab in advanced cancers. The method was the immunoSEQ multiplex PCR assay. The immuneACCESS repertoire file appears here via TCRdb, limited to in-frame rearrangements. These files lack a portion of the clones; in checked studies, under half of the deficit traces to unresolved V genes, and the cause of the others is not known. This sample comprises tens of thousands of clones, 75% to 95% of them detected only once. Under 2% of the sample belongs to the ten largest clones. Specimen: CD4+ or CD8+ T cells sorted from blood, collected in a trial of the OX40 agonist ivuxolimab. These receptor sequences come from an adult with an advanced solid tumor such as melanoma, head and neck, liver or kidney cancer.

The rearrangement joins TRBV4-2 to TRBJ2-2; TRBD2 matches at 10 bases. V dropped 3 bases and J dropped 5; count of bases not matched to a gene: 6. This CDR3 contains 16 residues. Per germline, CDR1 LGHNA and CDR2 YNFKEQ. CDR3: CASSQEGSGRTGELFF. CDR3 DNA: TGTGCCAGCAGCCAGGAGGGTAGCGGGAGGACCGGGGAGCTGTTTTTT.

The CDR3 DNA sequence: TGTGCCAGCAGCTTGGCCGGGGGGGGGTTCACAGATACGCAGTATTTT. Protein sequence: CASSLAGGGFTDTQYF. The gene calls are TRBV5-4 and TRBJ2-3; 8 nucleotides align to TRBD2. The junction had 5 bases not matched to a gene; V was cut back by 0 bases and J by 2 bases. Germline V gives CDR1 SGHNT, CDR2 YYREEE (reference sequence). The CDR3 is 16 residues long.

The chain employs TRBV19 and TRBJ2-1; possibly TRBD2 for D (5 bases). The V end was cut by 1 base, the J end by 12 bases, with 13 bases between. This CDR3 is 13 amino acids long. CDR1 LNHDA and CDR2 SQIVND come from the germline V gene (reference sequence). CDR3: CASSIAPGIGQFF. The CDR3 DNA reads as TGTGCCAGTAGTATAGCCCCCGGGATAGGGCAGTTCTTC. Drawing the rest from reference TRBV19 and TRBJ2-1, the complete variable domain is DGGITQSPKYLFRKEGQNVTLSCEQNLNHDAMYWYRQDPGQGLRLIYYSQIVNDFQKGDIAEGYSVSREKKESFPLTVTSAQKNPTAFYLCASSIAPGIGQFFGPGTRLTVL.

The CDR3, as DNA: TGTGCCATCAGTGAGTCATATCAAACAGGGAATGAGCAGTTCTTC. Encoded protein: CAISESYQTGNEQFF. The genes are TRBV10-3 and TRBJ2-1; D may be TRBD1 (6 bases). V shed 0 bases and J shed 7 bases, with 13 bases lying between them. The CDR3 has 15 amino acids. Germline CDR1 is ENHRY and CDR2 is SYGVKD.

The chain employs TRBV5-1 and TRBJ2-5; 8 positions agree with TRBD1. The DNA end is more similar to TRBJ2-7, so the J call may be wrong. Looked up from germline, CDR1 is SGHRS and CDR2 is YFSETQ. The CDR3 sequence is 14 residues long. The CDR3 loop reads CASSFGQGNYEQYF. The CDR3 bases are TGCGCCAGCAGCTTCGGACAGGGTAACTACGAGCAGTACTTC.

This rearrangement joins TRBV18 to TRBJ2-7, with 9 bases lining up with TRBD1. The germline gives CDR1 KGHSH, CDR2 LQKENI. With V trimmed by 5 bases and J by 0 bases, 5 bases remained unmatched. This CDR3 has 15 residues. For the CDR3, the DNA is TGTGCCAGCTCAAGACAGGGGGAAAGCTCCTACGAGCAGTACTTC. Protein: CASSRQGESSYEQYF.

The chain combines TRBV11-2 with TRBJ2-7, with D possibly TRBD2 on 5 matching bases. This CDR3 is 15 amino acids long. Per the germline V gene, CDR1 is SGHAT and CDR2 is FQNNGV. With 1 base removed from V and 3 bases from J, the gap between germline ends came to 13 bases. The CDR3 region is CASSLVHSDNYEQYF. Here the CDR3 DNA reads TGTGCCAGCAGCTTAGTCCATAGCGATAACTACGAGCAGTACTTC.

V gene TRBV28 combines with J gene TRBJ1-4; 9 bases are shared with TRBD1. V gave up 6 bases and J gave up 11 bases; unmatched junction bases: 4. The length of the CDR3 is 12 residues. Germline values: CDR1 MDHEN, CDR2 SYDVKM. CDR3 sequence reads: CASRTGGGKLFF. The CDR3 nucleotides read TGTGCCAGCAGGACAGGGGGAGGGAAACTGTTTTTT.

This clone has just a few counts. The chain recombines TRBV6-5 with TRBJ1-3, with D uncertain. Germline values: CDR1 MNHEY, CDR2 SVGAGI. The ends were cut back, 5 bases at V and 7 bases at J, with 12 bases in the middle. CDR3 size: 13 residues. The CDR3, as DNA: TGTGCCAGCAGTACAGTTTCAAGGAACACCATATATTTT. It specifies CASSTVSRNTIYF.

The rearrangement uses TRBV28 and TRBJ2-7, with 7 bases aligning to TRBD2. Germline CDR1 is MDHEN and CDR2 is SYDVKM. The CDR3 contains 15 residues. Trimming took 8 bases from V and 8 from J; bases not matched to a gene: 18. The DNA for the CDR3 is TGTGCCAGCCTAACCCCCCCGGGGACTATTTTCAAGCAGTACTTC. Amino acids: CASLTPPGTIFKQYF.

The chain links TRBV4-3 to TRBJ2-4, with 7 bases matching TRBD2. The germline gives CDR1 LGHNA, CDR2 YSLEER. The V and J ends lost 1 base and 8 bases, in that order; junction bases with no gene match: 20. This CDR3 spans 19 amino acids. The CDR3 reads CASSQVGLSSGPSADIQYF. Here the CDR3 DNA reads TGCGCCAGCAGCCAAGTCGGGTTGTCTAGCGGTCCGTCGGCGGACATTCAGTACTTC.

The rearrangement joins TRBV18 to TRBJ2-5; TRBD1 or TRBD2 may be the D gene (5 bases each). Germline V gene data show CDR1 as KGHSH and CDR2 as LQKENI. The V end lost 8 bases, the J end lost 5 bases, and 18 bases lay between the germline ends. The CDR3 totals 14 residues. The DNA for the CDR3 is TGTGCCAGCCGACCTTGGGACCGGACCGAGACCCAGTACTTC. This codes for CASRPWDRTETQYF.

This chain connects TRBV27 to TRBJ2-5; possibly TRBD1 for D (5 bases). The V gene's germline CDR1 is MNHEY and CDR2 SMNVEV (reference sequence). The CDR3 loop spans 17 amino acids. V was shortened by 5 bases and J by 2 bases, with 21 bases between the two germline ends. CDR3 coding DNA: TGTGCCAGCAGTCATGGTCGGCAGGGTCAATGGCAAGAGACCCAGTACTTC. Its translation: CASSHGRQGQWQETQYF.

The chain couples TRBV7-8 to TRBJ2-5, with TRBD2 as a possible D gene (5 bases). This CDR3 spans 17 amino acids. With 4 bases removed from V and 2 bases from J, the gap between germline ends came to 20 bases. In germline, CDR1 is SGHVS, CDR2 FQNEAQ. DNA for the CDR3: TGTGCCAGCAGCTCAGGTCCGATGTTACGGGAACAAGAGACCCAGTACTTC. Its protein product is CASSSGPMLREQETQYF.

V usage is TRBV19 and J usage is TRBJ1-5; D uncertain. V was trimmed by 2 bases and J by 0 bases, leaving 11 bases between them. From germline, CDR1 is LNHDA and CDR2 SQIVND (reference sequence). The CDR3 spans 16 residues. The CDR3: CASSIIGSYSNQPQHF. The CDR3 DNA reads TGTGCCAGTAGTATAATAGGGTCATATAGCAATCAGCCCCAGCATTTT. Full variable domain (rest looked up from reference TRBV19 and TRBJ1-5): DGGITQSPKYLFRKEGQNVTLSCEQNLNHDAMYWYRQDPGQGLRLIYYSQIVNDFQKGDIAEGYSVSREKKESFPLTVTSAQKNPTAFYLCASSIIGSYSNQPQHFGDGTRLSIL.

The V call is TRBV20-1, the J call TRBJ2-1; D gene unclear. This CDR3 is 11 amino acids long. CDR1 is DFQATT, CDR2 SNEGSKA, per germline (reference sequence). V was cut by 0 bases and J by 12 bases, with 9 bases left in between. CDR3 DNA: TGCAGTGCTAGAGACCACCGTGGGCAGTTCTTC. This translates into CSARDHRGQFF.

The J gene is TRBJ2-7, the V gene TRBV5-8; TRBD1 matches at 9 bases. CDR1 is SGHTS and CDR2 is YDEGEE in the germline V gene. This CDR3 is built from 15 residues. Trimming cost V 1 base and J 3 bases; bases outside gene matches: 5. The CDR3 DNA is TGTGCCAGCAGCTTGTCCGGGACAGGGAACTACGAGCAGTACTTC. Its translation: CASSLSGTGNYEQYF.

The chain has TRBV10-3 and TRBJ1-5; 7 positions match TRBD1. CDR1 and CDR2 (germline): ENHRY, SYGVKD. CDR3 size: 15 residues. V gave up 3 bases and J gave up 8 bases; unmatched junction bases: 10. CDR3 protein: CAISESKTGPEPQHF. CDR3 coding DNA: TGTGCCATCAGTGAATCGAAGACAGGGCCAGAGCCCCAGCATTTT.

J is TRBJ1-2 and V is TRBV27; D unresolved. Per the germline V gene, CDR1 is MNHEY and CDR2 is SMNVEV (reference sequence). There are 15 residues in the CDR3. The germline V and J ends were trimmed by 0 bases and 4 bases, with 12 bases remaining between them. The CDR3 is CASSLSGQASYGYTF. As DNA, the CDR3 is TGTGCCAGCAGTTTATCAGGGCAGGCAAGCTATGGCTACACCTTC.

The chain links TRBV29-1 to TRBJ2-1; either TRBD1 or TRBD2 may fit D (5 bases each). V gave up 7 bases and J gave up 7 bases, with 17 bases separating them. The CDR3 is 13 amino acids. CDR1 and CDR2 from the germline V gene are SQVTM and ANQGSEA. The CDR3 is CSAATGTPNEQFF. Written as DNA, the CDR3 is TGCAGCGCCGCTACCGGGACGCCGAATGAGCAGTTCTTC.